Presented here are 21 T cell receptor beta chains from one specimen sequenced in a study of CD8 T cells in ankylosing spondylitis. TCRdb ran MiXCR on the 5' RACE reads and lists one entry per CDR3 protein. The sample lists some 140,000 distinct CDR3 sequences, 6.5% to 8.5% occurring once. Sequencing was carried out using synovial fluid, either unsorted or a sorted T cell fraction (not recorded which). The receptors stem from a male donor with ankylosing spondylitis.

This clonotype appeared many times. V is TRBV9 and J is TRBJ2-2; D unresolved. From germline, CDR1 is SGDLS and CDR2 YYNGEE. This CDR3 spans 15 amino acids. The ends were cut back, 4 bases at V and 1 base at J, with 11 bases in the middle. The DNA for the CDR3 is TGTGCCAGCAGCTACCACGATTTGAACACCGGGGAGCTGTTTTTT. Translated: CASSYHDLNTGELFF.

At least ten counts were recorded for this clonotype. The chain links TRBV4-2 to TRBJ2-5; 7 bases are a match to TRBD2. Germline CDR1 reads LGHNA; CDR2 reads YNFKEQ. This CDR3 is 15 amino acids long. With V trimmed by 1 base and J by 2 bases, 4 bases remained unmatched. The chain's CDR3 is CASSQGASGQETQYF. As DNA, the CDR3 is TGTGCCAGCAGCCAAGGGGCTAGCGGACAAGAGACCCAGTACTTC.

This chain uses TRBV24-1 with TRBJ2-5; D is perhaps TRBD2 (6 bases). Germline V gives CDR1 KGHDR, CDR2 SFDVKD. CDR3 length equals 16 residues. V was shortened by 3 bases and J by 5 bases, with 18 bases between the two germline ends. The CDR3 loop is CATSDPTGTQRETQYF. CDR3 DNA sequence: TGTGCCACCAGTGATCCAACGGGGACTCAGAGGGAGACCCAGTACTTC.

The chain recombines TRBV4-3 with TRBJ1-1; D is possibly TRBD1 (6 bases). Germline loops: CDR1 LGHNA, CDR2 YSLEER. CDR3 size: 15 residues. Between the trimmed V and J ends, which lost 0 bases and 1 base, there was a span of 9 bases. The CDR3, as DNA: TGCGCCAGCAGCCAAGAGGGACAACAGAACACTGAAGCTTTCTTT. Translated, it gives CASSQEGQQNTEAFF.

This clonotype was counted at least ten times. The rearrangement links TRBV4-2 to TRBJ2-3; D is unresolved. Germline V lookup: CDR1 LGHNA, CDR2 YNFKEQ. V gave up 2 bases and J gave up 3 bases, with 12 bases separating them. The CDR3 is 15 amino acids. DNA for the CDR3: TGTGCCAGCAGCCAAAAAGGGTCGGAAACAGATACGCAGTATTTT. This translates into CASSQKGSETDTQYF.

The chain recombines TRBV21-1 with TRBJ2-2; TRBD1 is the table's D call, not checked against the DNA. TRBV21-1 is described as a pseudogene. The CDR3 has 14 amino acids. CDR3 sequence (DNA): TGTGCCAGCAGCTCCAGGGGCAGGAACGGGGAGCTGTTTTTT. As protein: CASSSRGRNGELFF.

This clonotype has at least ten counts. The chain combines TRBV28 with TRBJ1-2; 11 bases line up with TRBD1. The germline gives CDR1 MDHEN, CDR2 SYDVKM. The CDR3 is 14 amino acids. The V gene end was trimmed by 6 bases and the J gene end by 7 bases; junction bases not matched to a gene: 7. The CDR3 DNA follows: TGTGCCAGCAGCCAAGGACAGGGGGCCGGTGGCTACACCTTC. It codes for CASSQGQGAGGYTF.

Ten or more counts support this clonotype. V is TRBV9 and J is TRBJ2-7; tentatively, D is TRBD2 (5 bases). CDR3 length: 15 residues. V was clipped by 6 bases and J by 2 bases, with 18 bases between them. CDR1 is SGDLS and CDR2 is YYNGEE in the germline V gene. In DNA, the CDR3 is TGTGCCAGCACCCCGGAGTTTGGACTGCCCTACGAGCAGTACTTC. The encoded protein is CASTPEFGLPYEQYF.

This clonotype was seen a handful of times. For the CDR3, the DNA is TGTGCCAGCAGCGCGGGGGGGGGACAGACCTACAATGAGCAGTTCTTC. Translating gives CASSAGGGQTYNEQFF. This chain links TRBV9 with TRBJ2-1, with D possibly TRBD2 on 8 matching bases. The V gene lost 3 bases and the J gene lost 2 bases, with 15 bases spanning the gap. Germline assignment: CDR1 SGDLS and CDR2 YYNGEE. The CDR3 totals 16 residues. Full variable domain (remainder filled in from reference TRBV9 and TRBJ2-1): DSGVTQTPKHLITATGQRVTLRCSPRSGDLSVYWYQQSLDQGLQFLIQYYNGEERAKGNILERFSAQQFPDLHSELNLSSLELGDSALYFCASSAGGGQTYNEQFFGPGTRLTVL.

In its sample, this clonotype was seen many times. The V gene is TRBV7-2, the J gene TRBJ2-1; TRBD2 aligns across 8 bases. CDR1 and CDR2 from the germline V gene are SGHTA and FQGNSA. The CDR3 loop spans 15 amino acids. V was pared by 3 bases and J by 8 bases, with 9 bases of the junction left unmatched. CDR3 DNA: TGTGCCAGCAGCTTCCTCCCGGGACTAGTCTATGAGCAGTTCTTC. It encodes CASSFLPGLVYEQFF.

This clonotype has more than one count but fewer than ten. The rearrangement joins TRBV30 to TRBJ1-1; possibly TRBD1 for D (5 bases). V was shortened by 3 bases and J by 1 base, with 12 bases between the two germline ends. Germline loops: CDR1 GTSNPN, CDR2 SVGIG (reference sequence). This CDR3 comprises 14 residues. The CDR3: CAWRDQGSNTEAFF. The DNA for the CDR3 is TGTGCCTGGAGGGATCAGGGTTCGAACACTGAAGCTTTCTTT.

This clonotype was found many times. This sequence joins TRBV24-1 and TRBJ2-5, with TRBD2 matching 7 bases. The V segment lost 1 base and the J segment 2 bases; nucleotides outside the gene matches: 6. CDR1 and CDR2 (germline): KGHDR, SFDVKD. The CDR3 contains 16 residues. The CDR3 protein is CATSDLGSSGQETQYF. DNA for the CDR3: TGTGCCACCAGTGATTTAGGGTCTAGCGGACAAGAGACCCAGTACTTC.

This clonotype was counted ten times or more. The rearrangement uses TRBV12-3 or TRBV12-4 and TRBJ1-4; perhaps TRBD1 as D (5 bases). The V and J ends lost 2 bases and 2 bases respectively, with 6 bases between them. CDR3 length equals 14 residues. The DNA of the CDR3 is TGTGCCAGCAGTTTATGGGGGACTAATGAAAAACTGTTTTTT. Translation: CASSLWGTNEKLFF.

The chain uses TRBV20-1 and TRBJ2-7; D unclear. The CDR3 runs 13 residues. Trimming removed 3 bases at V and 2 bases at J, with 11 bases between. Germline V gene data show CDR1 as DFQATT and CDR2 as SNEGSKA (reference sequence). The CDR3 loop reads CSASLGWPYEQYF. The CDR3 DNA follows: TGCAGTGCTAGTCTAGGTTGGCCCTACGAGCAGTACTTC.

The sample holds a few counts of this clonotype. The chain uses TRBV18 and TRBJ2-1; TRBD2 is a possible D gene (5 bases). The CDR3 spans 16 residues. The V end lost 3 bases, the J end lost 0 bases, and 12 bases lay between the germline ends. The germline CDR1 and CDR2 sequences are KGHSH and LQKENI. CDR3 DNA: TGTGCCAGCTCACCTTTGACGGGGAGCTCCTACAATGAGCAGTTCTTC. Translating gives CASSPLTGSSYNEQFF.

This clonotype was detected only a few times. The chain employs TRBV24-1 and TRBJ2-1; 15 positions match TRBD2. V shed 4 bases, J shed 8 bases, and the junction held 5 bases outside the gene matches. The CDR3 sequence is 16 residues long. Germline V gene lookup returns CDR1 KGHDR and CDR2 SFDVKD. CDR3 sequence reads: CATSDRGLAGGHEQFF. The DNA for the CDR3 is TGTGCCACCAGTGACCGGGGACTAGCGGGAGGCCATGAGCAGTTCTTC.

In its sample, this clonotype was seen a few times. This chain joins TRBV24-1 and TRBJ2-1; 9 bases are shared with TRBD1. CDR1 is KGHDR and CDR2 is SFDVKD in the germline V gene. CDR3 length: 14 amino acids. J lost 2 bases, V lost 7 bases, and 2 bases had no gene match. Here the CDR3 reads CATSGTGTYNEQFF. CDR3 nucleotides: TGTGCCACCAGCGGGACAGGGACCTACAATGAGCAGTTCTTC.

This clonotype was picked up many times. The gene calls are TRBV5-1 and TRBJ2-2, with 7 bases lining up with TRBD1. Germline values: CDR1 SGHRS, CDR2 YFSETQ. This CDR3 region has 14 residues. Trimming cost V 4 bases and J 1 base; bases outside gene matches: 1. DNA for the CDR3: TGCGCCAGCAGCCGACAGGGGAACACCGGGGAGCTGTTTTTT. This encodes CASSRQGNTGELFF.

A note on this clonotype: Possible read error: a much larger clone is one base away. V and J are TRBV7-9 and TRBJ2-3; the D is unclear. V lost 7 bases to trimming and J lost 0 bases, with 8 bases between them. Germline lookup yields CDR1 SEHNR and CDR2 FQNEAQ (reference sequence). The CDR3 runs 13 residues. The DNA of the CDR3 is TGTGCCAGCATCCCCCGGAGCACAGATACGCAGTATTTT. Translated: CASIPRSTDTQYF. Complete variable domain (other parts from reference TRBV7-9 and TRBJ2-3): DTGVSQNPRHKITKRGQNVTFRCDPISEHNRLYWYRQTLGQGPEFLTYFQNEAQLEKSRLLSDRFSAERPKGSFSTLEIQRTEQGDSAMYLCASIPRSTDTQYFGPGTRLTVL.

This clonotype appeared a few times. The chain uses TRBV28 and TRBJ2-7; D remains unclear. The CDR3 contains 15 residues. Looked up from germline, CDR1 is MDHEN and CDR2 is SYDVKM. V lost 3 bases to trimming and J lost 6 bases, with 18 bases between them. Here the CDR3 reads CASSLSLPGGGEQYF. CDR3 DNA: TGTGCCAGCAGTTTGTCCCTACCGGGTGGCGGCGAGCAGTACTTC. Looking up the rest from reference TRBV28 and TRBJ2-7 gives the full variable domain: DVKVTQSSRYLVKRTGEKVFLECVQDMDHENMFWYRQDPGLGLRLIYFSYDVKMKEKGDIPEGYSVSREKKERFSLILESASTNQTSMYLCASSLSLPGGGEQYFGPGTRLTVT.

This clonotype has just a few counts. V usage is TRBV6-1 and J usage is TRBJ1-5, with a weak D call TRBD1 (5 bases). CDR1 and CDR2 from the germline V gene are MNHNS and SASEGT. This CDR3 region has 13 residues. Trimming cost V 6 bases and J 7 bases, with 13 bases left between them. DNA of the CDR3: TGTGCCAGCAGCCTACAGGAGGAACAGCCCCAGCATTTT. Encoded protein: CASSLQEEQPQHF.